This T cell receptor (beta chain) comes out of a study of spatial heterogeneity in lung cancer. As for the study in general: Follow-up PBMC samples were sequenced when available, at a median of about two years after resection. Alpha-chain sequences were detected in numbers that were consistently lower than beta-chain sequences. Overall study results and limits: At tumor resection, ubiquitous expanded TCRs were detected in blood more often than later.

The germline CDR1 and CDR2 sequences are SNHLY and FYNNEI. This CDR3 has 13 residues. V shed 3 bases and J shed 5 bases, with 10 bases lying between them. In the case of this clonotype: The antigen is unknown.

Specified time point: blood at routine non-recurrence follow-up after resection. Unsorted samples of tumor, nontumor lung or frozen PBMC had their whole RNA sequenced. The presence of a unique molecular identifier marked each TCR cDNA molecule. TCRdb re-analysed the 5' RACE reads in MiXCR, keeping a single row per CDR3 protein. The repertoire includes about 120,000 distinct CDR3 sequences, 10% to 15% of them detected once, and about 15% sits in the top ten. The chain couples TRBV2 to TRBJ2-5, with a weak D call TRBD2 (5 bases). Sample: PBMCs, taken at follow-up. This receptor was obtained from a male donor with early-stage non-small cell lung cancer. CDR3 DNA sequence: TGTGCCAGCAGTGATGACTACGGGGAGACCCAGTACTTC. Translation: CASSDDYGETQYF.